This entry lists 32 T cell receptor beta chains sequenced from one sample in a study of blood T cells in healthy people across ages. Then a second PCR, running about 6 to 11 cycles, was carried out with a sample-barcoded 5' primer and a J-beta primer mix. Each CDR3 protein is one row after TCRdb ran MiXCR on the 5' RACE reads. The sample has 850,000 to 950,000 distinct CDR3 sequences; 25% to 35% are singletons. Sequencing was performed on blood. The receptors here all came from a woman aged 80 or older in good health.

The chain uses TRBV3-1 and TRBJ2-3; D is unclear. Germline assignment: CDR1 LGHDT and CDR2 YNNKEL (reference sequence). Trimming took 5 bases from V and 4 from J, leaving 25 bases between them. The CDR3 is made up of 18 amino acids. The CDR3 region is CASSKSAILGVHADTQYF. The CDR3 DNA follows: TGTGCCAGCAGCAAATCTGCCATACTTGGGGTCCACGCAGATACGCAGTATTTT.

This clonotype was seen many times. The J gene is TRBJ2-1, the V gene TRBV6-6, with TRBD1 identical over 8 bases. The CDR3 covers 14 residues. Germline V lookup: CDR1 MNHNY, CDR2 SVGAGI (reference sequence). The V and J ends lost 5 bases and 9 bases, in that order; junction bases with no gene match: 9. This chain's CDR3 is CASSLWTGSAEQFF. CDR3 coding DNA: TGTGCCAGCAGTCTCTGGACAGGGTCGGCTGAGCAGTTCTTC.

This clonotype was picked up many times. The chain couples TRBV12-3 or TRBV12-4 to TRBJ1-4; possibly TRBD1 for D (5 bases). The V gene lost 3 bases and the J gene lost 4 bases, with 12 bases spanning the gap. This CDR3 region has 15 residues. CDR3 region: CASSFAGADNEKLFF. CDR3 in DNA: TGTGCCAGCAGTTTTGCCGGGGCGGATAATGAAAAACTGTTTTTT.

This clonotype has at least ten counts. The chain employs TRBV3-1 and TRBJ2-2; D might be TRBD1 (6 bases). Germline CDR1 reads LGHDT; CDR2 reads YNNKEL (reference sequence). The CDR3 has 14 residues. Trimming took off 3 bases at V and 1 base at J, with 6 bases between the two ends. Here the CDR3 DNA reads TGTGCCAGCAGCCAGACAGGGAACACCGGGGAGCTGTTTTTT. Protein product: CASSQTGNTGELFF.

This clonotype was found a few times. The rearrangement links TRBV10-1 to TRBJ2-3, with 10 bases that match TRBD1. The germline V gene encodes CDR1 WNHNN and CDR2 SYGVQD (reference sequence). J was trimmed by 5 bases and V by 8 bases; bases with no gene match: 10. The CDR3 is 15 residues long. CDR3 nucleotide sequence: TGCGCCAGCTCAGCCCGGGACAGGGGTGAAGATACGCAGTATTTT. Residues: CASSARDRGEDTQYF.

This clonotype has a count of ten or more. This chain connects TRBV7-2 to TRBJ2-1; 9 nucleotides agree with TRBD2. The CDR3 spans 15 residues. CDR1 and CDR2 (germline): SGHTA, FQGNSA. The V segment lost 5 bases and the J segment 10 bases; nucleotides outside the gene matches: 12. The CDR3 DNA is TGTGCCAGCAGCCCAGGGGGTAGCGGGGGAAAAGAGCAGTTCTTC. This translates into CASSPGGSGGKEQFF.

V is TRBV6-1 and J is TRBJ1-1; 9 positions match TRBD1. CDR1 and CDR2 from the germline V gene are MNHNS and SASEGT. Trimming cost V 6 bases and J 6 bases; bases outside gene matches: 11. The CDR3 covers 15 residues. Here the CDR3 reads CASSPGTGYAPEAFF. As DNA, the CDR3 is TGTGCCAGCAGCCCCGGGACAGGGTACGCGCCTGAAGCTTTCTTT.

The chain joins TRBV5-4 to TRBJ1-1, with D unclear. The ends were cut back, 6 bases at V and 1 base at J, with 13 bases in the middle. This CDR3 has 14 residues. The germline CDR1 and CDR2 sequences are SGHNT and YYREEE (reference sequence). The DNA for the CDR3 is TGTGCCAGCACCTTCCCTGGCTCGAACACTGAAGCTTTCTTT. Its protein product is CASTFPGSNTEAFF.

With regard to this clonotype: This sequence may be a read error, since a much larger clone differs from it by one base. V gene TRBV6-6 combines with J gene TRBJ2-1; D perhaps matches TRBD2 (7 bases). Judging by the DNA end, TRBJ2-7 fits better; the J call may be wrong. Germline CDR1 is MNHNY and CDR2 is SVGAGI (reference sequence). The CDR3 covers 13 residues. Here the CDR3 DNA reads TGTGCCAGCAGGGGGGGGGCTTACAATGAGCAGTACTTC. Translating gives CASRGGAYNEQYF.

The J gene is TRBJ2-7, the V gene TRBV6-2 or TRBV6-3; 9 bases line up with TRBD1. The germline V gene encodes CDR1 MNHEY and CDR2 SVGEGT. V lost 0 bases, J lost 4 bases, and 7 bases stayed unmatched. CDR3 length: 16 residues. CDR3 amino acids: CASSYSETGGRYEQYF. CDR3 sequence (DNA): TGTGCCAGCAGTTACTCGGAGACAGGGGGTCGGTACGAGCAGTACTTC.

The V and J genes are TRBV19 and TRBJ2-1, with 7 bases lining up with TRBD2. The V and J ends lost 3 bases and 3 bases, in that order; junction bases with no gene match: 8. This CDR3 comprises 16 residues. Looked up from germline, CDR1 is LNHDA and CDR2 is SQIVND (reference sequence). The chain's CDR3 is CASSMGGVVRYNEQFF. Here the CDR3 DNA reads TGTGCCAGTAGTATGGGGGGGGTGGTGCGCTACAATGAGCAGTTCTTC.

V is TRBV7-8 and J is TRBJ2-6, with D possibly being TRBD1 or TRBD2 (5 bases each). V was pared by 5 bases and J by 1 base, with 21 bases between. The CDR3 sequence is 19 residues long. Germline assignment: CDR1 SGHVS and CDR2 FQNEAQ. CDR3 in DNA: TGTGCCAGCAGCCGACACCAGCCAGGGACCGCTTCTGGGGCCAACGTCCTGACTTTC. This codes for CASSRHQPGTASGANVLTF.

This clonotype was counted at least ten times. V gene TRBV20-1 combines with J gene TRBJ1-6; D call uncertain. This CDR3 is 13 amino acids long. Germline lookup yields CDR1 DFQATT and CDR2 SNEGSKA (reference sequence). Trimming left V 7 bases short and J 3 bases short, with 10 bases between. CDR3 loop: CSGGEDYNSPLHF. In DNA form, the CDR3 reads TGCAGTGGAGGAGAAGACTATAATTCACCCCTCCACTTT.

This clonotype has a count of ten or more. J is TRBJ2-6 and V is TRBV28, with D uncertain. The germline CDR1 and CDR2 sequences are MDHEN and SYDVKM. The CDR3 sequence is 15 residues long. V was pared by 4 bases and J by 0 bases, with 7 bases between. CDR3 region: CASSSDFSGANVLTF. The CDR3 nucleotides read TGTGCCAGCAGTTCCGACTTCTCTGGGGCCAACGTCCTGACTTTC.

This clonotype occurred many times. The chain uses TRBV7-9 and TRBJ2-7; TRBD1 aligns across 7 bases. The V gene's germline CDR1 is SEHNR and CDR2 FQNEAQ (reference sequence). The CDR3 contains 14 residues. J was trimmed by 2 bases and V by 4 bases; bases with no gene match: 5. For the CDR3, the DNA is TGTGCCAGCAGCTCCGGACAGGCAGCCTACGAGCAGTACTTC. This translates into CASSSGQAAYEQYF.

This sequence joins TRBV4-2 and TRBJ2-5, with 7 bases fitting TRBD2. This CDR3 contains 17 residues. Germline V lookup: CDR1 LGHNA, CDR2 YNFKEQ. V gave up 0 bases and J gave up 2 bases; unmatched junction bases: 9. CDR3 sequence reads: CASSQDPSGLGQETQYF. For the CDR3, the DNA is TGTGCCAGCAGCCAAGATCCTAGCGGCTTGGGGCAAGAGACCCAGTACTTC.

V usage is TRBV7-2 and J usage is TRBJ2-7, with D unresolved. Germline CDR1 and CDR2: SGHTA and FQGNSA. V gave up 4 bases and J gave up 4 bases, with 11 bases separating them. The CDR3 extends over 13 amino acids. The CDR3 region is CASSSRRMYEQYF. The CDR3 nucleotides read TGTGCCAGCAGCTCGAGACGGATGTACGAGCAGTACTTC. Using reference TRBV7-2 and TRBJ2-7 for the parts outside the CDR3, the full variable domain is GAGVSQSPSNKVTEKGKDVELRCDPISGHTALYWYRQSLGQGLEFLIYFQGNSAPDKSGLPSDRFSAERTGGSVSTLTIQRTQQEDSAVYLCASSSRRMYEQYFGPGTRLTVT.

The gene calls are TRBV15 and TRBJ2-3; the match to TRBD1 covers 9 bases. Germline V lookup: CDR1 LNHNV, CDR2 YYDKDF (reference sequence). This CDR3 is built from 20 residues. Trimming cost V 5 bases and J 6 bases; bases outside gene matches: 24. This CDR3 reads CATSPLGTGRFSGATDTQYF. CDR3 DNA: TGTGCCACCAGCCCACTAGGGACAGGGCGTTTCTCCGGCGCGACGGATACGCAGTATTTT.

This clonotype occurred many times. Since a much larger clone is just one base distant, this may be a read error. CDR3 sequence reads: CASSEGQGAWYEQFF. The CDR3 DNA follows: TGTGCCAGCAGTGAGGGACAGGGGGCTTGGTATGAGCAGTTCTTC. This rearrangement joins TRBV2 to TRBJ2-1, with TRBD1 matching over 12 bases. V was pared by 3 bases and J by 8 bases, with 5 bases of the junction left unmatched. Germline V gene sequence: CDR1 SNHLY, CDR2 FYNNEI. The CDR3 runs to 15 residues.

The chain couples TRBV12-3 or TRBV12-4 to TRBJ2-3; D unclear. Trimming took 6 bases from V and 2 from J, leaving 21 bases between them. This CDR3 has 17 amino acids. The CDR3 loop reads CASSQLGPASYTDTQYF. DNA of the CDR3: TGTGCCAGCAGCCAACTCGGGCCAGCGAGCTACACAGATACGCAGTATTTT.

This clonotype showed up just once. The rearrangement uses TRBV3-1 and TRBJ2-2; tentative D call: TRBD1 (5 bases). The germline CDR1 and CDR2 sequences are LGHDT and YNNKEL (reference sequence). V dropped 3 bases and J dropped 5 bases, with 10 bases sitting between them. This CDR3 contains 14 residues. CDR3 sequence (DNA): TGTGCCAGCAGCCATTTCCAGGGAACCGGGGAGCTGTTTTTT. Its translation: CASSHFQGTGELFF.

V usage is TRBV29-1 and J usage is TRBJ2-2; 8 positions agree with TRBD1. Germline trimming cut 6 bases from V and 4 bases from J; bases unmatched to any gene: 7. CDR1 is SQVTM and CDR2 is ANQGSEA in the germline V gene. CDR3 length: 14 amino acids. CDR3 region: CSVPQGVSTGELFF. DNA for the CDR3: TGCAGCGTACCACAGGGGGTTAGCACCGGGGAGCTGTTTTTT.

This clonotype was seen ten or more times. This sequence joins TRBV6-5 and TRBJ1-4; 9 bases are a match to TRBD1. CDR3 length equals 14 residues. V trimming: 6 bases; J trimming: 8 bases; junction bases outside the gene matches: 7. Germline CDR1 and CDR2: MNHEY and SVGAGI. The CDR3 region has the DNA TGTGCCAGCAGACTACAGGGGGCTGGGGAAAAACTGTTTTTT. This encodes CASRLQGAGEKLFF.

The chain is built from TRBV28 and TRBJ2-1; 7 bases are shared with TRBD1. The CDR3 runs to 16 residues. CDR1 MDHEN and CDR2 SYDVKM come from the germline V gene. Trimming cost V 7 bases and J 4 bases; bases outside gene matches: 13. The CDR3 bases are TGTGCCAGCACCTCAGGGGGACAGCCCTTTTACAATGAGCAGTTCTTC. It specifies CASTSGGQPFYNEQFF.

The sample holds a few counts of this clonotype. The chain couples TRBV12-3 or TRBV12-4 to TRBJ2-6; weak D call: TRBD1 (5 bases). V was cut by 5 bases and J by 0 bases, with 5 bases left in between. This CDR3 comprises 14 residues. The CDR3, as DNA: TGTGCCAGCAGTGGACACTCTGGGGCCAACGTCCTGACTTTC. Translation: CASSGHSGANVLTF.

This clonotype was detected once. The genes are TRBV12-3 or TRBV12-4 and TRBJ2-3; tentatively, D is TRBD2 (5 bases). This CDR3 is 14 amino acids long. The V end lost 8 bases, the J end lost 4 bases, and 16 bases lay between the germline ends. CDR3 protein: CASGSGVSADTQYF. The CDR3 coding sequence is TGTGCCAGCGGGTCAGGAGTTAGCGCAGATACGCAGTATTTT.

This clonotype was detected a few times. This CDR3 reads CASSLGMGGHEQFF. As DNA, the CDR3 is TGTGCCAGCAGCTTAGGGATGGGGGGGCATGAGCAGTTCTTC. The gene calls are TRBV7-2 and TRBJ2-1; TRBD2 might be the D (7 bases). The V end lost 1 base, the J end lost 8 bases, and 12 bases lay between the germline ends. CDR3 length: 14 residues. Germline lookup yields CDR1 SGHTA and CDR2 FQGNSA.

Of note for this clonotype: Since a much larger clone is just one base distant, this may be a read error. The chain uses TRBV24-1 and TRBJ2-5, with D possibly being TRBD1 (6 bases). The V end was cut by 1 base, the J end by 0 bases, with 11 bases between. The CDR3 has 16 amino acids. Germline-derived CDR1 and CDR2 are KGHDR and SFDVKD. The CDR3 is CATSDLSQGNQETQYF. CDR3 nucleotides: TGTGCCACCAGTGATTTAAGTCAGGGGAACCAAGAGACCCAGTACTTC.

The chain carries TRBV10-3 and TRBJ2-5; weak D call: TRBD1 (5 bases). Trimming left V 4 bases short and J 5 bases short, with 8 bases between. CDR1 and CDR2 (germline): ENHRY, SYGVKD. This CDR3 spans 12 amino acids. The CDR3 DNA reads as TGTGCCATCAGTGCCCAGGGTGAGACCCAGTACTTC. Residues: CAISAQGETQYF.

At least ten counts were recorded for this clonotype. The chain joins TRBV5-6 to TRBJ2-1, with 8 bases matching TRBD2. J was trimmed by 0 bases and V by 5 bases; bases with no gene match: 7. Germline values: CDR1 SGHDT, CDR2 YYEEEE. This CDR3 spans 16 amino acids. CDR3 sequence: CASSFIAGSSYNEQFF. The DNA for the CDR3 is TGTGCCAGCAGTTTTATAGCGGGGAGCTCCTACAATGAGCAGTTCTTC.

Worth noting for this clonotype: A clone one base away is much larger, so this may be a read error. This sequence joins TRBV7-9 and TRBJ1-1; 7 bases map to TRBD1. The CDR3 length is 11 residues. Germline values: CDR1 SEHNR, CDR2 FQNEAQ (reference sequence). The CDR3 region has the DNA TGTACCAGCAGCGGTAGGGGGCGAGCTTTCTTT. Its translation: CTSSGRGRAFF.

This clonotype has more than one count but fewer than ten. The rearrangement uses TRBV7-9 and TRBJ2-2; a possible D gene is TRBD1 (5 bases). The V end lost 1 base, the J end lost 2 bases, and 14 bases lay between the germline ends. The CDR3 covers 17 residues. In germline, CDR1 is SEHNR, CDR2 FQNEAQ (reference sequence). DNA for the CDR3: TGTGCCAGCAGCTTAGTGGGGCTACAAATTAACACCGGGGAGCTGTTTTTT. Protein product: CASSLVGLQINTGELFF.